The 16 T cell receptor beta chains in this list originate from one sample, sequenced in a study of cytomegalovirus exposure and HLA in healthy donors (dated by TCRdb to 2016 to 2017). The protocol used for the library was the immunoSEQ multiplex PCR assay. For the multiplex PCR, a mixture combining 60 forward primers for TCR Vbeta segments and 13 reverse primers for TCR Jbeta segments was used. TCRdb carries this immuneACCESS record with in-frame sequences only. Its versions omit some clonotypes, under half of them owing to an unresolved V gene in the studies checked, with the rest unexplained. This sample is represented by approximately 110,000 clones; nearly 15% of them were singletons. 0.8% to 0.95% of the sample lies in the top ten. The sample taken for sequencing was PBMCs. These receptors came from a female donor in good health and CMV-seronegative.

This clone was observed a few times. The chain recombines TRBV7-2 with TRBJ1-2; 10 nucleotides match TRBD1. Unmatched junction bases numbered 8, after V lost 5 bases and J lost 5 bases. The V gene's germline CDR1 is SGHTA and CDR2 FQGNSA. CDR3 length: 15 amino acids. Here the CDR3 DNA reads TGTGCCAGCAGCCTGGGACAGGGGAATGAATATGGCTACACCTTC. Translated, it gives CASSLGQGNEYGYTF.

This clone was detected a few times. This sequence joins TRBV5-1 and TRBJ2-5, with D possibly being TRBD1 (6 bases). This CDR3 has 13 residues. The V gene's germline CDR1 is SGHRS and CDR2 YFSETQ. V lost 5 bases to trimming and J lost 5 bases, with 13 bases between them. The chain's CDR3 is CASSSGVTETQYF. CDR3 nucleotides: TGCGCCAGCAGTTCAGGGGTTACGGAGACCCAGTACTTC.

This clone occurred a few times. This rearrangement joins TRBV7-9 to TRBJ1-6; 11 bases are a match to TRBD1. This CDR3 spans 15 amino acids. Germline loops: CDR1 SEHNR, CDR2 FQNEAQ (reference sequence). V trimming: 5 bases; J trimming: 7 bases; junction bases outside the gene matches: 4. The CDR3 region has the DNA TGTGCCAGCAGCACACGGACAGGGGGCAATTCACCCCTCCACTTT. Amino acids: CASSTRTGGNSPLHF.

The rearrangement uses TRBV6-1 and TRBJ2-2, with a possible D match to TRBD2 (6 bases). The CDR3 extends over 15 amino acids. The germline gives CDR1 MNHNS, CDR2 SASEGT. Trimming cost V 5 bases and J 4 bases, with 14 bases left between them. The CDR3 region has the DNA TGTGCCAGCAGTCTGAGGAGGGTGGCCACCGGGGAGCTGTTTTTT. Protein: CASSLRRVATGELFF.

V and J are TRBV9 and TRBJ2-3; D gene ambiguous. The germline V and J ends were trimmed by 3 bases and 0 bases, with 2 bases remaining between them. The CDR3 has 12 residues. Germline values: CDR1 SGDLS, CDR2 YYNGEE. This chain's CDR3 is CASSASTDTQYF. The CDR3 region has the DNA TGTGCCAGCAGCGCGAGCACAGATACGCAGTATTTT.

This clone was counted between two and nine times. The chain combines TRBV2 with TRBJ2-3, with TRBD2 matching 13 bases. J gave up 6 bases and V 6 bases, and 6 bases lay outside the gene matches. CDR1 and CDR2 (germline): SNHLY, FYNNEI. The CDR3 is 15 residues long. Written as DNA, the CDR3 is TGTGCCAGCAGCAGACTAGCGGGAGGTTTTGATACGCAGTATTTT. Translating gives CASSRLAGGFDTQYF.

The chain has TRBV19 and TRBJ1-2; a possible D gene is TRBD1 (5 bases). The V end lost 6 bases, the J end lost 2 bases, and 10 bases lay between the germline ends. Germline lookup yields CDR1 LNHDA and CDR2 SQIVND (reference sequence). The CDR3 runs to 13 residues. The CDR3 is CASSRVENYGYTF. The CDR3, as DNA: TGTGCCAGTAGCAGGGTTGAGAACTATGGCTACACCTTC.

This chain's CDR3 is CASSYWTGRRFGELFF. As DNA, the CDR3 is TGTGCCAGCAGTTACTGGACAGGGAGACGGTTCGGGGAGCTGTTTTTT. The chain has TRBV6-5 and TRBJ2-2, with TRBD1 matching over 8 bases. CDR1 MNHEY and CDR2 SVGAGI come from the germline V gene. Trimming cost V 1 base and J 7 bases; bases outside gene matches: 8. The CDR3 contains 16 residues.

The V and J genes are TRBV30 and TRBJ1-1; D is perhaps TRBD1 (5 bases). The V end lost 4 bases, the J end lost 5 bases, and 14 bases lay between the germline ends. The CDR3 consists of 13 residues. Germline CDR1 reads GTSNPN; CDR2 reads SVGIG (reference sequence). The chain's CDR3 is CAWKNRLETEAFF. For the CDR3, the DNA is TGTGCCTGGAAAAACAGGTTAGAGACTGAAGCTTTCTTT.

The chain joins TRBV10-3 to TRBJ1-1; 8 nucleotides match TRBD1. CDR1 is ENHRY and CDR2 is SYGVKD in the germline V gene. The CDR3 covers 14 residues. Trimming removed 6 bases from V and 3 bases from J; junction bases left unmatched: 6. The CDR3 DNA sequence: TGTGCCATCAGGCCGGACAGGGATCACACTGAAGCTTTCTTT. Amino acids: CAIRPDRDHTEAFF.

The chain is built from TRBV7-3 and TRBJ2-1; TRBD2 matches 13 bases. V trimming: 5 bases; J trimming: 10 bases; junction bases outside the gene matches: 5. CDR3 length: 14 amino acids. Germline V gene data show CDR1 as SGHTA and CDR2 as FQGTGA. The CDR3 protein is CASSRLAGGEEQFF. Here the CDR3 DNA reads TGTGCCAGCAGCCGACTAGCGGGAGGTGAAGAGCAGTTCTTC.

The chain uses TRBV7-9 and TRBJ1-4; 10 nucleotides agree with TRBD1. The germline V gene has CDR1 SEHNR and CDR2 FQNEAQ (reference sequence). The CDR3 consists of 18 residues. Germline trimming cut 3 bases from V and 2 bases from J; bases unmatched to any gene: 9. CDR3 residues: CASSFSKRTGGTNEKLFF. In DNA form, the CDR3 reads TGTGCCAGCAGCTTCTCAAAACGGACAGGGGGGACTAATGAAAAACTGTTTTTT.

CDR3 coding DNA: TGTGCCAGCAGCCCCCCCGTATTTGAAGCTTTCTTT. As protein: CASSPPVFEAFF. The chain couples TRBV7-9 to TRBJ1-1, with unresolved D. The CDR3 is 12 residues long. Germline V CDR1 and CDR2: SEHNR, FQNEAQ (reference sequence). V lost 5 bases, J lost 7 bases, and 11 bases lay in between. The whole variable domain, remainder taken from reference TRBV7-9 and TRBJ1-1, is DTGVSQNPRHKITKRGQNVTFRCDPISEHNRLYWYRQTLGQGPEFLTYFQNEAQLEKSRLLSDRFSAERPKGSFSTLEIQRTEQGDSAMYLCASSPPVFEAFFGQGTRLTVV.

This chain joins TRBV9 and TRBJ1-2; D is uncertain. V dropped 0 bases and J dropped 3 bases, with 9 bases sitting between them. The germline V gene has CDR1 SGDLS and CDR2 YYNGEE. CDR3 length: 14 residues. CDR3 residues: CASSVGAAYYGYTF. The CDR3 coding sequence is TGTGCCAGCAGCGTAGGGGCAGCCTACTATGGCTACACCTTC.

This chain connects TRBV7-9 to TRBJ1-2; 7 bases are shared with TRBD1. Germline lookup yields CDR1 SEHNR and CDR2 FQNEAQ (reference sequence). V was pared by 4 bases and J by 3 bases, with 17 bases of the junction left unmatched. The CDR3 spans 18 residues. The CDR3 spells CASSSSYGTEMPHYGYTF. CDR3 nucleotides: TGTGCCAGCAGCTCCTCCTACGGGACAGAGATGCCCCACTATGGCTACACCTTC.

The rearrangement uses TRBV2 and TRBJ1-1; possibly TRBD1 for D (5 bases). In germline, CDR1 is SNHLY, CDR2 FYNNEI. CDR3 length: 14 amino acids. Trimming stripped 2 bases from V and 3 bases from J, with 10 bases between. Written as DNA, the CDR3 is TGTGCCAGCAGTGAATCTTGGGGGGACACTGAAGCTTTCTTT. Its protein product is CASSESWGDTEAFF.